Shown below are 8 T cell receptor beta chains from a single sample sequenced in a study of siplizumab effects on memory and regulatory T cells. Produced via immunoSEQ multiplex PCR; TCRdb's table is partial and in-frame only. Of about 64,000 clones in the sample, nearly 98% were seen once. Material: naive CD8+ T cells sorted from blood. These receptors were obtained from a human donor in good health.

J is TRBJ2-7 and V is TRBV27; TRBD1 aligns across 7 bases. After removal of 7 bases from V and 2 bases from J, the junction contained 5 bases not matched to a gene. The CDR3 extends over 13 amino acids. The germline CDR1 and CDR2 sequences are MNHEY and SMNVEV (reference sequence). CDR3 amino acids: CASTLGQAYEQYF. The CDR3 DNA reads TGTGCCAGCACTCTTGGACAGGCCTACGAGCAGTACTTC.

V is TRBV7-9 and J is TRBJ1-2; D ambiguous. There are 11 residues in the CDR3. Germline lookup yields CDR1 SEHNR and CDR2 FQNEAQ (reference sequence). Trimming removed 4 bases at V and 4 bases at J, with 4 bases between. The CDR3 DNA sequence: TGTGCCAGCAGCTCCAGCTATGGCTACACCTTC. Amino acids: CASSSSYGYTF.

This rearrangement joins TRBV19 to TRBJ2-7; 12 bases fit TRBD2. This CDR3 is 13 amino acids long. V trimming: 9 bases; J trimming: 1 base; junction bases outside the gene matches: 1. Germline CDR1 LNHDA, CDR2 SQIVND (reference sequence). CDR3 DNA sequence: TGTGCCAGCGGGACTAGCGGGTCCTACGAGCAGTACTTC. Translating it yields CASGTSGSYEQYF.

The gene calls are TRBV5-1 and TRBJ2-1; unclear D gene. Germline lookup yields CDR1 SGHRS and CDR2 YFSETQ. The CDR3 sequence is 11 residues long. V was pared by 5 bases and J by 6 bases, with 6 bases between. The CDR3 nucleotides are TGCGCCAGCAGAACCACCAATGAGCAGTTCTTC. Protein sequence: CASRTTNEQFF.

This chain joins TRBV7-9 and TRBJ1-2, with D possibly being TRBD1 (5 bases). The germline V gene encodes CDR1 SEHNR and CDR2 FQNEAQ (reference sequence). Trimming removed 5 bases from V and 4 bases from J, with 17 bases in between. The CDR3 runs to 15 residues. The CDR3: CASSPSGRDRYGYTF. The CDR3 DNA reads TGTGCCAGCAGCCCCTCCGGGCGGGACCGCTATGGCTACACCTTC.

The chain uses TRBV5-8 and TRBJ2-7; D might be TRBD1 or TRBD2, each matching 5 bases. CDR1 and CDR2 from the germline V gene are SGHTS and YDEGEE. The CDR3 contains 13 residues. V shed 10 bases and J shed 0 bases, with 14 bases lying between them. CDR3 protein: CAGTGTYSYEQYF. The CDR3 nucleotides are TGTGCCGGAACCGGGACCTACTCCTACGAGCAGTACTTC.

This rearrangement joins TRBV6-5 to TRBJ2-5; 9 bases are shared with TRBD2. The trim removed 5 bases at V and 2 bases at J, leaving 6 bases unmatched. The CDR3 is 15 residues long. Germline assignment: CDR1 MNHEY and CDR2 SVGAGI. CDR3 sequence (DNA): TGTGCCAGCAGTGCCAGCGGGGGGAGGCAAGAGACCCAGTACTTC. Protein product: CASSASGGRQETQYF.

The table lists this clone with a count of one. J is TRBJ1-2 and V is TRBV27; a weak D match, TRBD1 (6 bases). Trimming cost V 2 bases and J 3 bases, with 22 bases left between them. Germline V gene data show CDR1 as MNHEY and CDR2 as SMNVEV (reference sequence). CDR3 length equals 18 residues. This CDR3 is CASSLTPKGGALYYGYTF. DNA of the CDR3: TGTGCCAGCAGTTTAACCCCCAAGGGGGGGGCGCTGTACTATGGCTACACCTTC.